Listed below are T cell receptor beta chains from one sample, sequenced in a study of T cells in tumors after PD-1 blockade. Here immunoSEQ multiplex PCR was the method, and the copy in TCRdb shows in-frame clones only, minus some. The profile shows around 34,000 clones, around 73% of them singletons. Sequenced material: PBMCs, taken after anti-PD-1 treatment. These receptor sequences come from a human donor with basal cell carcinoma. The CDR3 runs from the conserved cysteine through the conserved F or W. A D gene is named only where the DNA matches it firmly. Size values are once, few and many counts, or a class for expanded clones, and some rows have none.

D: NA
J: TRBJ2-1
V: TRBV14
size: NA
CDR3: CASSQPSDEQFF
DNA: TGTGCCAGCAGCCAGCCCTCGGATGAGCAGTTCTTC

D: NA
J: TRBJ1-2
V: TRBV5-5
size: NA
CDR3: CASSYFPGPYGYTF
DNA: TGTGCCAGCAGTTATTTTCCAGGCCCCTATGGCTACACCTTC

D: NA
J: TRBJ2-3
V: TRBV5-4
size: once
CDR3: CASSLVQQGGDTQYF
DNA: TGTGCCAGCAGCTTGGTGCAACAGGGCGGAGATACGCAGTATTTT

D: TRBD2
J: TRBJ2-7
V: TRBV4-3
size: NA
CDR3: CASSQSLGTSGSSYEQYF
DNA: TGCGCCAGCAGCCAATCATTGGGGACTAGCGGGAGCTCCTACGAGCAGTACTTC

D: NA
J: TRBJ1-5
V: TRBV7-8
size: NA
CDR3: CASSPRESSNQPQHF
DNA: TGTGCCAGCAGCCCTCGGGAGAGTAGCAATCAGCCCCAGCATTTT

D: TRBD1
J: TRBJ1-1
V: TRBV18
size: NA
CDR3: CASSPGQMNTEAFF
DNA: TGTGCCAGCTCTCCGGGACAGATGAACACTGAAGCTTTCTTT

D: NA
J: TRBJ2-1
V: TRBV24-1
size: once
CDR3: CATSGSTSYNEQFF
DNA: TGTGCCACCAGTGGCTCGACGTCCTACAATGAGCAGTTCTTC

D: TRBD2
J: TRBJ2-3
V: TRBV27
size: NA
CDR3: CASSFTASGGNTQYF
DNA: TGTGCCAGCAGTTTCACGGCTAGCGGGGGTAATACGCAGTATTTT

D: NA
J: TRBJ1-4
V: TRBV6-5
size: NA
CDR3: CASRAGPPFEKLFF
DNA: TGTGCCAGCAGGGCGGGACCGCCGTTTGAAAAACTGTTTTTT

D: TRBD1
J: TRBJ2-3
V: TRBV5-5
size: NA
CDR3: CASSFQGVADTQYF
DNA: TGTGCCAGCAGCTTCCAGGGGGTGGCAGATACGCAGTATTTT

D: TRBD1
J: TRBJ1-1
V: TRBV5-1
size: NA
CDR3: CASSYTPGTGEAFF
DNA: TGCGCCAGCAGCTATACTCCCGGGACAGGGGAAGCTTTCTTT

D: TRBD2
J: TRBJ2-2
V: TRBV7-3
size: NA
CDR3: CASSVGLAGANGELFF
DNA: TGTGCCAGCAGCGTGGGACTAGCGGGAGCCAACGGGGAGCTGTTTTTT

D: NA
J: TRBJ1-2
V: TRBV2
size: few
CDR3: CASSEERKHGYTF
DNA: TGTGCCAGCAGTGAAGAGCGGAAGCATGGCTACACCTTC

D: TRBD2
J: TRBJ2-5
V: TRBV2
size: NA
CDR3: CASTGLAEETQYF
DNA: TGTGCCAGCACCGGACTAGCGGAAGAGACCCAGTACTTC

D: NA
J: TRBJ1-4
V: TRBV6-5
size: NA
CDR3: CASRTGGTNEKLFF
DNA: TGTGCCAGCAGAACCGGGGGGACTAATGAAAAACTGTTTTTT

D: NA
J: TRBJ1-4
V: TRBV6-2/TRBV6-3
size: NA
CDR3: CASSSRWATNEKLFF
DNA: TGTGCCAGCAGCTCGCGTTGGGCAACTAATGAAAAACTGTTTTTT

D: NA
J: TRBJ2-7
V: TRBV15
size: once
CDR3: CATSRGGSSYEQYF
DNA: TGTGCCACCAGCAGAGGTGGGTCCTCCTACGAGCAGTACTTC

D: NA
J: TRBJ1-3
V: TRBV7-8
size: NA
CDR3: CASSFRHTIYF
DNA: TGTGCCAGCAGCTTCCGACACACCATATATTTT

D: NA
J: TRBJ2-1
V: TRBV5-1
size: NA
CDR3: CASSLARSSYNEQFF
DNA: TGCGCCAGCAGCTTGGCCAGGAGCTCCTACAATGAGCAGTTCTTC

D: NA
J: TRBJ1-2
V: TRBV12-1
size: many
CDR3: CAGPTAENYGYTF
DNA: TGTGCCGGCCCTACGGCCGAGAACTATGGCTACACCTTC

D: NA
J: TRBJ1-1
V: TRBV7-2
size: few
CDR3: CASSSLWGTEAFF
DNA: TGTGCCAGCAGCTCTTTGTGGGGGACTGAAGCTTTCTTT

D: NA
J: TRBJ2-1
V: TRBV5-1
size: NA
CDR3: CASSLTRNNEQFF
DNA: TGCGCCAGCAGCTTGACTAGAAACAATGAGCAGTTCTTC

D: NA
J: TRBJ1-2
V: TRBV6-1
size: NA
CDR3: CASSEAAPGGSLPYGYTF
DNA: TGTGCCAGCAGTGAAGCTGCGCCAGGAGGAAGCCTCCCCTATGGCTACACCTTC

D: NA
J: TRBJ2-7
V: TRBV5-5
size: NA
CDR3: CASSSGLQGGEQYF
DNA: TGTGCCAGCAGCTCGGGACTGCAAGGAGGGGAGCAGTACTTC

D: TRBD1
J: TRBJ2-3
V: TRBV27
size: NA
CDR3: CASSLGDRDTDTQYF
DNA: TGTGCCAGCAGTTTAGGGGACAGGGACACAGATACGCAGTATTTT

D: NA
J: TRBJ1-1
V: TRBV11-3
size: NA
CDR3: CASSLDGRANTEAFF
DNA: TGTGCCAGCAGCTTAGATGGAAGGGCCAACACTGAAGCTTTCTTT

D: TRBD1
J: TRBJ1-1
V: TRBV3-1/TRBV3-2
size: NA
CDR3: CASSQKGRQGNTEAFF
DNA: TGTGCCAGCAGCCAAAAGGGTCGACAGGGCAACACTGAAGCTTTCTTT

D: NA
J: TRBJ1-3
V: TRBV6-2/TRBV6-3
size: NA
CDR3: CASSRQSSGNTIYF
DNA: TGTGCCAGCAGTCGACAGAGCTCTGGAAACACCATATATTTT

D: TRBD2
J: TRBJ2-1
V: TRBV6-5
size: NA
CDR3: CAIKTSGIRGNEQFF
DNA: TGTGCCATCAAGACTAGCGGGATCAGGGGCAATGAGCAGTTCTTC

D: NA
J: TRBJ2-1
V: TRBV21-1
size: NA
CDR3: CASSKAREQGTYNEQFF
DNA: TGTGCCAGCAGCAAAGCGCGGGAGCAGGGGACCTACAATGAGCAGTTCTTC